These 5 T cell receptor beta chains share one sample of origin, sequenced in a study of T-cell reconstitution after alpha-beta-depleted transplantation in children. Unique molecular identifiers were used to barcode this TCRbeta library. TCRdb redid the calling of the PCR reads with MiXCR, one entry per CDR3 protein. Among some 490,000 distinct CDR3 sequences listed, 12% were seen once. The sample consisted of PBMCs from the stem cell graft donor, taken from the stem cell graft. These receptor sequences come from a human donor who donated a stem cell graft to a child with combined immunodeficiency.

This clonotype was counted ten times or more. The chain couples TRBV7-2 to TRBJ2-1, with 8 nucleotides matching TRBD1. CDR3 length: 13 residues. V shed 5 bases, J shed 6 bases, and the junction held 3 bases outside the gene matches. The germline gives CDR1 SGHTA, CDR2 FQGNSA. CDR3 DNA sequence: TGTGCCAGCAGCCCGACAGGGGCCAATGAGCAGTTCTTC. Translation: CASSPTGANEQFF.

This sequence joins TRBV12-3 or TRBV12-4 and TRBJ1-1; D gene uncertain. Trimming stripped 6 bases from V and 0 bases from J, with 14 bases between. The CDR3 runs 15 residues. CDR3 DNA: TGTGCCAGCAGCTCCTCCGGACGGTTGAACACTGAAGCTTTCTTT. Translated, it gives CASSSSGRLNTEAFF.

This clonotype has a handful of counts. The CDR3 reads CASSLAVELTTDTQYF. The CDR3 bases are TGCGCCAGCAGCTTGGCCGTCGAACTCACCACAGATACGCAGTATTTT. The rearrangement links TRBV5-1 to TRBJ2-3; no firm D call. Trimming took 0 bases from V and 2 from J, leaving 13 bases between them. CDR3 length equals 16 residues. Per the germline V gene, CDR1 is SGHRS and CDR2 is YFSETQ.

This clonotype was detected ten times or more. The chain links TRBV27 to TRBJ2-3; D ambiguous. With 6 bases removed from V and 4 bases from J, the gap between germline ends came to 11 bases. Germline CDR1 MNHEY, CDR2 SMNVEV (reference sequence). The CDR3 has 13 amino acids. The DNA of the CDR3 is TGTGCCAGCAGCCTGACTCGTGCAGATACGCAGTATTTT. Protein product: CASSLTRADTQYF.

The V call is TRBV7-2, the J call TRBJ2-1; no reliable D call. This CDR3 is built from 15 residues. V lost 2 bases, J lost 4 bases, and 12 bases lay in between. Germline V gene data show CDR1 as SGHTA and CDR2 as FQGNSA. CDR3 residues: CASSLYQETYNEQFF. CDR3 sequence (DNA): TGTGCCAGCAGCTTATACCAGGAGACATACAATGAGCAGTTCTTC.